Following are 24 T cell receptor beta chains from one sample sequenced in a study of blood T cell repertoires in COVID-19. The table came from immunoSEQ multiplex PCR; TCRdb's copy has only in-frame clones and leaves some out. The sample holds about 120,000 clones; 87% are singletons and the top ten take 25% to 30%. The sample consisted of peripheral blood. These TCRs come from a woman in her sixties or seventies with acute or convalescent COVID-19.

CDR3 protein: CASAGDSEKLFF. The CDR3 nucleotides are TGTGCCAGCGCGGGAGACAGTGAAAAACTGTTTTTT. This chain connects TRBV6-6 to TRBJ1-4; the D gene is possibly TRBD1 (5 bases). Germline V lookup: CDR1 MNHNY, CDR2 SVGAGI (reference sequence). V dropped 8 bases and J dropped 7 bases, with 11 bases sitting between them. The CDR3 has 12 residues.

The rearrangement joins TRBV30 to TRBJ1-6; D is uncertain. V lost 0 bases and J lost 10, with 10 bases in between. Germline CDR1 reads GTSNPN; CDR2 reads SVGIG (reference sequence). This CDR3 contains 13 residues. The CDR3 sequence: CAWSVLEGSPLHF. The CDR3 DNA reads TGTGCCTGGAGTGTTCTAGAGGGATCACCCCTCCACTTT. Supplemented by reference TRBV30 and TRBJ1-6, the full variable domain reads SQTIHQWPATLVQPVGSPLSLECTVEGTSNPNLYWYRQAAGRGLQLLFYSVGIGQISSEVPQNLSASRPQDRQFILSSKKLLLSDSGFYLCAWSVLEGSPLHFGNGTRLTVT.

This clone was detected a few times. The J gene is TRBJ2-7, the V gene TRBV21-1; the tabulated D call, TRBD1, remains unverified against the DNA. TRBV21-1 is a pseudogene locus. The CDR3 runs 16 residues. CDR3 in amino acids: CASTPHRTTHLYEQYF. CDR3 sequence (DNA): TGTGCCAGCACCCCTCACCGAACGACACACCTGTACGAGCAGTACTTC.

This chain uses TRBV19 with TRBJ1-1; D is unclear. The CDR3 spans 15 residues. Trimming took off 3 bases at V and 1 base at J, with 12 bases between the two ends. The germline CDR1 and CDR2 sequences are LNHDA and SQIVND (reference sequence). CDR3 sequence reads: CASSISVTANTEAFF. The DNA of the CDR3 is TGTGCCAGTAGTATCAGTGTCACAGCGAACACTGAAGCTTTCTTT.

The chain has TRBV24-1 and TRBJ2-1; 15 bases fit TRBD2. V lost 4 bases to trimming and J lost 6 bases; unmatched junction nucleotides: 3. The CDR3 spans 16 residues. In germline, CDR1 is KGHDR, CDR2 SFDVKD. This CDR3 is CATSDRTSGGANEQFF. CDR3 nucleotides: TGTGCCACCAGTGACAGGACTAGCGGGGGGGCCAATGAGCAGTTCTTC.

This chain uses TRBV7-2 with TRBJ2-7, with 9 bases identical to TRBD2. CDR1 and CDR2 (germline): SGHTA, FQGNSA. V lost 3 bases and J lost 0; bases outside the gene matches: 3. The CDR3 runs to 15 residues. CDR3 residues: CASSFSGGLSYEQYF. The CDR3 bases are TGTGCCAGCAGCTTTAGCGGGGGCCTCTCCTACGAGCAGTACTTC.

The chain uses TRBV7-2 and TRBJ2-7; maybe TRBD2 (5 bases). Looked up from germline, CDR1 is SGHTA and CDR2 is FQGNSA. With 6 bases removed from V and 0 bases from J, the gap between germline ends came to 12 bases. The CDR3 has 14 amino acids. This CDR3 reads CASSPGLYSYEQYF. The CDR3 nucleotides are TGTGCCAGCAGTCCTGGACTGTACTCCTACGAGCAGTACTTC.

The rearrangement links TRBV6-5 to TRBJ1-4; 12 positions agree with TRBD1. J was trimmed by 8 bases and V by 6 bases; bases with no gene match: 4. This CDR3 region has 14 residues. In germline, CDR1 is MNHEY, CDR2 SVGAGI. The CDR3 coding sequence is TGTGCCAGCAGGGGACAGGGGGCAGGGGAAAAACTGTTTTTT. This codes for CASRGQGAGEKLFF.

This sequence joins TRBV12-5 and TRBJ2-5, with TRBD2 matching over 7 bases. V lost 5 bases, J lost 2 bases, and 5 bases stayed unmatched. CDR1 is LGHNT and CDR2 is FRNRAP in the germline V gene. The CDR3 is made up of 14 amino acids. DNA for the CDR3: TGTGCTAGTGGTAAGCGGGGCCTACAAGAGACCCAGTACTTC. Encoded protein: CASGKRGLQETQYF.

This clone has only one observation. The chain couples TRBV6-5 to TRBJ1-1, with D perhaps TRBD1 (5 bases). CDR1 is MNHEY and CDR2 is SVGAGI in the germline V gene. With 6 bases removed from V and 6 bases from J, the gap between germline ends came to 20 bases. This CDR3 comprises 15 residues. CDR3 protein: CASSQQDLAIAEAFF. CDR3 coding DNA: TGTGCCAGCAGCCAACAGGATCTTGCAATCGCTGAAGCTTTCTTT.

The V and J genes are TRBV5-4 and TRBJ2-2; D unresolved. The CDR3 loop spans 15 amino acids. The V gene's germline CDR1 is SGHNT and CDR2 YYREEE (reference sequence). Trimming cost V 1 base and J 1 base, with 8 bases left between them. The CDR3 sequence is CASSLRARNTGELFF. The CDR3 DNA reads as TGTGCCAGCAGCTTGCGAGCCCGGAACACCGGGGAGCTGTTTTTT.

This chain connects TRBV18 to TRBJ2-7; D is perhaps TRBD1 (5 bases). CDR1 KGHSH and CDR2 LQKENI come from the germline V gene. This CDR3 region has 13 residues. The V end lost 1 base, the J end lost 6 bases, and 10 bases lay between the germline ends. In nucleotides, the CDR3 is TGTGCCAGCTCACCACAGGGGTGGCTCGAGCAGTACTTC. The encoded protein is CASSPQGWLEQYF.

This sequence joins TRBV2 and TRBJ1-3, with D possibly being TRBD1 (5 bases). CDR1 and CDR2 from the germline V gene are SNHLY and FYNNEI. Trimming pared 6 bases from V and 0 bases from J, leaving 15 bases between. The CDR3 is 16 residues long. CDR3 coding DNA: TGTGCCAGCAGCTGGGGGGAGTTCAACTCTGGAAACACCATATATTTT. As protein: CASSWGEFNSGNTIYF.

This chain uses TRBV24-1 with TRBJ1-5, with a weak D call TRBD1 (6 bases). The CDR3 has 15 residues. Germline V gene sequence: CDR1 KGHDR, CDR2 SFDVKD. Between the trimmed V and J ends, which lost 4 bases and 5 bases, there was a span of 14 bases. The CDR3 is CATSDPEGVDQPQHF. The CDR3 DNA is TGTGCCACCAGTGACCCCGAGGGGGTCGATCAGCCCCAGCATTTT.

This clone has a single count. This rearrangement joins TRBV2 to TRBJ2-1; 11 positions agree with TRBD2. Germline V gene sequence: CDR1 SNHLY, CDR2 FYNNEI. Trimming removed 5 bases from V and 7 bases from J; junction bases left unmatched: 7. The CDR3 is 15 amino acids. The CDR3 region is CASSFLAGGRNEQFF. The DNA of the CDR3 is TGTGCCAGCAGTTTTCTAGCGGGGGGTAGAAATGAGCAGTTCTTC.

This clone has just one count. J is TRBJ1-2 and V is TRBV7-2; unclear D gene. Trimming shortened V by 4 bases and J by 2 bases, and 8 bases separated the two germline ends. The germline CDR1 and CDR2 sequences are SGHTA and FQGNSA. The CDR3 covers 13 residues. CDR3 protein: CASSSPFNYGYTF. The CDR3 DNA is TGTGCCAGCAGCTCCCCGTTCAACTATGGCTACACCTTC.

CDR3 region: CASSYTGGGNTIYF. The DNA of the CDR3 is TGTGCCAGCAGCTATACGGGGGGTGGAAACACCATATATTTT. The chain uses TRBV7-9 and TRBJ1-3; perhaps TRBD1 as D (5 bases). Germline V lookup: CDR1 SEHNR, CDR2 FQNEAQ (reference sequence). Deletions cut 4 bases from V and 3 bases from J, with 10 bases between. The CDR3 loop spans 14 amino acids.

The CDR3 protein is CASSYPSGTSTEAFF. The CDR3 DNA sequence: TGTGCCAGCAGTTACCCATCGGGGACAAGCACTGAAGCTTTCTTT. This chain connects TRBV6-5 to TRBJ1-1, with D perhaps matching TRBD1 (6 bases). Germline lookup yields CDR1 MNHEY and CDR2 SVGAGI. This CDR3 contains 15 residues. Between the trimmed V and J ends, which lost 2 bases and 4 bases, there was a span of 14 bases.

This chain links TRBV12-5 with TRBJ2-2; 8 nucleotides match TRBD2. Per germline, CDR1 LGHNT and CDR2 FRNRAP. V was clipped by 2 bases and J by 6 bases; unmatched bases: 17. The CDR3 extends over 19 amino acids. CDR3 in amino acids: CASGLPQTSVGAVAGELFF. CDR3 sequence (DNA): TGTGCTAGTGGTTTGCCACAGACTAGCGTGGGGGCGGTGGCCGGGGAGCTGTTTTTT. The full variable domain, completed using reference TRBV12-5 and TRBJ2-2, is DARVTQTPRHKVTEMGQEVTMRCQPILGHNTVFWYRQTMMQGLELLAYFRNRAPLDDSGMPKDRFSAEMPDATLATLKIQPSEPRDSAVYFCASGLPQTSVGAVAGELFFGEGSRLTVL.

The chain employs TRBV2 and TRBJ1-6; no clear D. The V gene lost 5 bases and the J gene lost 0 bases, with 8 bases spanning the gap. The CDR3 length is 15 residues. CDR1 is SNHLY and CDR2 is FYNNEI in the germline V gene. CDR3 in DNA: TGTGCCAGCAGTCTGGAGAGCTCCTATAATTCACCCCTCCACTTT. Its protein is CASSLESSYNSPLHF.

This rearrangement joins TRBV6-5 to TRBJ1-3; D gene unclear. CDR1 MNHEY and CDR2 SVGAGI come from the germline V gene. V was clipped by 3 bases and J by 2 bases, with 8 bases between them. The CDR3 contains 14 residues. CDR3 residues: CASSYVGAGNTIYF. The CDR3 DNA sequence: TGTGCCAGCAGTTATGTAGGAGCTGGAAACACCATATATTTT.

The CDR3 nucleotides read TGTGCCAGCAGCTTAGGCGTCAGGGACTATGGCTACACCTTC. Amino acids: CASSLGVRDYGYTF. This chain uses TRBV7-9 with TRBJ1-2; D is perhaps TRBD1 (5 bases). Germline CDR1 and CDR2: SEHNR and FQNEAQ (reference sequence). V lost 1 base, J lost 3 bases, and 9 bases lay in between. The CDR3 length is 14 residues.

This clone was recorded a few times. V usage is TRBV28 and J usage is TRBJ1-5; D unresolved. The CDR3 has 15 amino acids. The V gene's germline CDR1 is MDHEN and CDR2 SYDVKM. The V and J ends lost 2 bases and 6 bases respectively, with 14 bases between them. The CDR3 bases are TGTGCCAGCAGTTTAACTCTAAAGTCAGGTCAGCCCCAGCATTTT. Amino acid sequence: CASSLTLKSGQPQHF.

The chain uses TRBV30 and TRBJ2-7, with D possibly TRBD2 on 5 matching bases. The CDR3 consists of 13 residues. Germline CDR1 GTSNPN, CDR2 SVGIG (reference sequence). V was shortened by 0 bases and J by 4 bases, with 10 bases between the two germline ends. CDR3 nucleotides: TGTGCCTGGAGTGTAGGCGGGCAGTACGAGCAGTACTTC. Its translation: CAWSVGGQYEQYF. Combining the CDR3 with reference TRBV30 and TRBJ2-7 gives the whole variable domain SQTIHQWPATLVQPVGSPLSLECTVEGTSNPNLYWYRQAAGRGLQLLFYSVGIGQISSEVPQNLSASRPQDRQFILSSKKLLLSDSGFYLCAWSVGGQYEQYFGPGTRLTVT.